A selection of T cell receptor beta chains follows, all from one sample in a study of PD-1 blockade in classical Hodgkin lymphoma. TCRdb keeps only in-frame clones here, not all; method: immunoSEQ multiplex PCR. The sample lists about 25,000 clones; under 90% were seen once. The sample here was peripheral blood mononuclear cells (PBMCs), taken before the fourth cycle of nivolumab. The receptor set was obtained from a human donor with classical Hodgkin lymphoma. CDR3s include the opening cysteine and the closing phenylalanine or tryptophan. The D gene is left open where the match is weak. Not all rows give a size; the values are once, few, many and, for expanded clones, a class.

V gene	clone size	D gene	J gene	CDR3 DNA	CDR3 protein
TRBV7-2	-	TRBD1	TRBJ1-1	TGTGCCAGCAGCCCACGGACAGGGTGGAACACTGAAGCTTTCTTT	CASSPRTGWNTEAFF
TRBV2	-	TRBD2	TRBJ2-3	TGTGCCAGCGAGGCGGGAGGAACTAGCACAGATACGCAGTATTTT	CASEAGGTSTDTQYF
TRBV9	-	TRBD2	TRBJ2-1	TGTGCCAGCAGCCCTCATCTAGCGGGAAATCGGAATGAGCAGTTCTTC	CASSPHLAGNRNEQFF
TRBV14	-	-	TRBJ2-7	TGTGCCAGCAGTGGGGGCAATTACAGGGTCGGGGAGCAGTACTTC	CASSGGNYRVGEQYF
TRBV28	few	-	TRBJ2-7	TGTGCCAGCAGTCTACCGGGCCCTAGCTCCTACGAGCAGTACTTC	CASSLPGPSSYEQYF
TRBV6-6	-	TRBD2	TRBJ2-7	TGTGCCAGCAGTCCGACTAGCGGAGCCTACGAGCAGTACTTC	CASSPTSGAYEQYF
TRBV6-6	-	-	TRBJ2-1	TGTGCCAGCAGGACCGGAGGTGCATACAATGAGCAGTTCTTC	CASRTGGAYNEQFF
TRBV15	few	-	TRBJ2-1	TGTGCCACCAGCAGTATGGACGGGGGCTCCTACAATGAGCAGTTCTTC	CATSSMDGGSYNEQFF
TRBV6-6	-	TRBD2	TRBJ2-1	TGTGCCAGCAGTTCCGGACTAGCGGGAGGTTATGAGCAGTTCTTC	CASSSGLAGGYEQFF
TRBV5-5	-	-	TRBJ2-7	TGTGTCTCAGCAGAGGGATCCGAGCAGTACTTC	CVSAEGSEQYF
TRBV6-6	once	-	TRBJ1-5	TGTGCCAGCAGTTACGGAGGGGTTCAGCCCCAGCATTTT	CASSYGGVQPQHF
TRBV4-1	-	-	TRBJ1-1	TGCGCCAGCAGCCCGAGGGGGGCGGGTGAAGCTTTCTTT	CASSPRGAGEAFF
TRBV6-5	-	-	TRBJ2-7	TGTGCCAGCAAATTGCGGGACGGCTATACCTACGAGCAGTACTTC	CASKLRDGYTYEQYF
TRBV27	-	TRBD2	TRBJ2-1	TGTGCCAGCAGAATTAGCGGGATTACTGAGCAGTTCTTC	CASRISGITEQFF
TRBV13	-	-	TRBJ2-7	TGTGCCAGCAGCGCACGGGTTAACGAGCAGTACTTC	CASSARVNEQYF
TRBV29-1	once	-	TRBJ1-1	TGCAGCGTTAAGGGCCCGGGGGTAGCTTTCTTT	CSVKGPGVAFF
TRBV19	few	-	TRBJ1-1	TGTGCCAGTAGAATAACGGTCAACACTGAAGCTTTCTTT	CASRITVNTEAFF
TRBV27	-	-	TRBJ1-3	TGTGCCAGCAGTTCCGGACAGCCTGTTACTTCTGGAAACACCATATATTTT	CASSSGQPVTSGNTIYF
TRBV4-3	-	-	TRBJ1-1	TGCGCCAGCAGCCGGTTCCGGGGGGACACTGAAGCTTTCTTT	CASSRFRGDTEAFF
TRBV6-5	-	TRBD2	TRBJ2-3	TGTGCCAGCAGTTACTCAGCGGGAGGTGGCACAGATACGCAGTATTTT	CASSYSAGGGTDTQYF
TRBV7-3	-	TRBD2	TRBJ2-1	TGTGCCAGCAGCCTGACTAGCGCCTCCTACAATGAGCAGTTCTTC	CASSLTSASYNEQFF
TRBV27	-	-	TRBJ2-2	TGTGCCAGTCGGGCGGGGTGGGTGAACACCGGGGAGCTGTTTTTT	CASRAGWVNTGELFF
TRBV2	-	TRBD1	TRBJ2-7	TGTGCCAGCAGTGATCCCCAGACAGGGGGCTCCGACGAGCAGTACTTC	CASSDPQTGGSDEQYF
TRBV12-2	-	-	TRBJ1-3	TGTGCAAGTCGCTTAGCGCGGGGGCCGAGCTCTGGAAACACCATATATTTT	CASRLARGPSSGNTIYF
TRBV6-6	-	-	TRBJ1-5	TGTGCCAGCAGCCTCTATACGGAAAATCAGCCCCAGCATTTT	CASSLYTENQPQHF
TRBV6-5	-	-	TRBJ2-7	TGTGCCAGCAGTTACTGGACTTCCGATCACTACGAGCAGTACTTC	CASSYWTSDHYEQYF
TRBV2	-	TRBD1	TRBJ2-1	TGTGCCAGCAGTGGGACAGGGGCTGCAGGGGGAGATGAGCAGTTCTTC	CASSGTGAAGGDEQFF
TRBV29-1	-	TRBD1	TRBJ1-4	TGCAGCGCCCGGACAGGGAGAGAAAAACTGTTTTTT	CSARTGREKLFF
TRBV7-9	-	-	TRBJ2-3	TGTGCCAGCAGCTCTTCTAGACAGGCTAGCACAGATACGCAGTATTTT	CASSSSRQASTDTQYF
TRBV7-2	-	-	TRBJ1-2	TGTGCCAGCAGCTTAAATCCTGGGCAGCCCTATGGCTACACCTTC	CASSLNPGQPYGYTF
TRBV6-1	-	-	TRBJ2-6	TGTGCCAGCAGTTGGGACTCTGGGGCCAACGTCCTGACTTTC	CASSWDSGANVLTF
TRBV18	-	TRBD1	TRBJ1-1	TGTGCCAGCTCACCACCGGCCGGGACAGGGGAAGCCAAAGCTTTCTTT	CASSPPAGTGEAKAFF
TRBV19	-	TRBD1	TRBJ2-7	TGTGCCAGTAGTATCCGGACAGGGCCATACGAGCAGTACTTC	CASSIRTGPYEQYF
TRBV19	-	-	TRBJ2-3	TGTGCCAGTAGTATTCTGGGGCGTAGCACAGATACGCAGTATTTT	CASSILGRSTDTQYF
TRBV6-5	-	-	TRBJ1-1	TGTGCCAGCAGTTACAGTATAGACACCACTGAAGCTTTCTTT	CASSYSIDTTEAFF
TRBV28	-	TRBD1	TRBJ1-5	TGTGCCAGCAGGACAGGGAGTCAGCCCCAGCATTTT	CASRTGSQPQHF
TRBV28	-	-	TRBJ1-1	TGTGCCAGCAGTTCCCGGGACACCTGGAACACTGAAGCTTTCTTT	CASSSRDTWNTEAFF
TRBV4-3	-	TRBD1	TRBJ2-1	TGCGCCAGCAGCCAAGACCAGGACAGGGCCTACAATGAGCAGTTCTTC	CASSQDQDRAYNEQFF
TRBV29-1	-	TRBD1	TRBJ1-4	TGCAGCGTTGAGACAGGGGGGGATGAAAAACTGTTTTTT	CSVETGGDEKLFF
TRBV4-3	-	TRBD1	TRBJ2-7	TGCGCCAGCAGCCTCCAGAAGGGGGCCTCCTACGAGCAGTACTTC	CASSLQKGASYEQYF
TRBV7-8	-	TRBD2	TRBJ2-7	TGTGCCAGCTCCTGGGGGGCGGGAGGGGTATACGAGCAGTACTTC	CASSWGAGGVYEQYF